Listed here are 13 T cell receptor beta chains from one sample, sequenced in a study of T cell responses to AZD1222 COVID-19 vaccine. This table comes from immunoSEQ multiplex PCR, and its TCRdb copy is limited to in-frame clones, with some not included. The sample holds nearly 80,000 clones, more than 75% seen once. The starting material was peripheral blood, obtained on day 0 of AZD1222 vaccination. Receptors originate from an adult in good health.

There are a few counts of this clone. V gene TRBV18 combines with J gene TRBJ1-2, with D unclear. Germline CDR1 is KGHSH and CDR2 is LQKENI. V lost 0 bases to trimming and J lost 4 bases, with 12 bases between them. The CDR3 extends over 15 amino acids. The CDR3 region is CASSPPGLSTYGYTF. The DNA of the CDR3 is TGTGCCAGCTCACCACCGGGTCTGTCAACCTATGGCTACACCTTC.

This chain joins TRBV18 and TRBJ1-2; TRBD1 matches at 10 bases. The V and J ends lost 3 bases and 6 bases, in that order; junction bases with no gene match: 4. Looked up from germline, CDR1 is KGHSH and CDR2 is LQKENI. The CDR3 contains 14 residues. The CDR3 DNA is TGTGCCAGCTCACCTGACAGGGGGCAAAATGGCTACACCTTC. Translation gives CASSPDRGQNGYTF.

In DNA, the CDR3 is TGTGCCAGCAGTTTATCGCCGGGACAGGGCGGGAGCACTGAAGCTTTCTTT. The encoded protein is CASSLSPGQGGSTEAFF. The J gene is TRBJ1-1, the V gene TRBV27; 9 bases agree with TRBD1. CDR1 and CDR2 (germline): MNHEY, SMNVEV (reference sequence). The trim removed 0 bases at V and 4 bases at J, leaving 9 bases unmatched. The CDR3 spans 17 residues.

The rearrangement links TRBV12-2 to TRBJ2-6. TRBV12-2 is a documented pseudogene. This CDR3 is built from 18 residues. The CDR3 loop reads CASRLRRPASSGANVLTF. CDR3 nucleotides: TGTGCAAGTCGCTTAAGACGGCCCGCGAGCTCTGGGGCCAACGTCCTGACTTTC.

The chain links TRBV30 to TRBJ1-5, with D unresolved. The germline V gene encodes CDR1 GTSNPN and CDR2 SVGIG (reference sequence). This CDR3 is 14 amino acids long. The V gene lost 0 bases and the J gene lost 3 bases, with 9 bases spanning the gap. In DNA form, the CDR3 reads TGTGCCTGGAGTGTGGCAACACCCAATCAGCCCCAGCATTTT. Residues: CAWSVATPNQPQHF.

This chain joins TRBV21-1 and TRBJ2-3; TRBD1 is the table's D call and was not checked against the DNA. TRBV21-1 is marked as a pseudogene. The CDR3 runs 21 residues. This CDR3 is CASSKDYQSDRPSPNTDTQYF. The CDR3 coding sequence is TGTGCCAGCAGCAAAGACTACCAGTCGGACAGGCCCTCTCCCAACACAGATACGCAGTATTTT.

V and J are TRBV6-5 and TRBJ2-5; D unresolved. The CDR3 spans 14 residues. The V end was cut by 0 bases, the J end by 5 bases, with 10 bases between. Germline loops: CDR1 MNHEY, CDR2 SVGAGI. CDR3 amino acids: CASSYSMGRETQYF. For the CDR3, the DNA is TGTGCCAGCAGTTACTCGATGGGTCGGGAGACCCAGTACTTC.

The chain couples TRBV5-4 to TRBJ1-2, with D possibly TRBD1 on 6 matching bases. Trimming cost V 0 bases and J 6 bases, with 12 bases left between them. The germline CDR1 and CDR2 sequences are SGHNT and YYREEE (reference sequence). CDR3 length: 14 amino acids. This CDR3 is CASSLAAGAHGYTF. CDR3 DNA: TGTGCCAGCAGCTTGGCCGCGGGGGCCCATGGCTACACCTTC.

The rearrangement uses TRBV7-2 and TRBJ1-5; tentatively, D is TRBD1 (5 bases). V lost 1 base and J 7 bases, leaving 11 bases between the germline ends. Germline CDR1 and CDR2: SGHTA and FQGNSA. The CDR3 extends over 14 amino acids. The CDR3 here is CASSLEQAGQPQHF. The CDR3 region has the DNA TGTGCCAGCAGCTTAGAACAGGCTGGCCAGCCCCAGCATTTT.

The rearrangement joins TRBV19 to TRBJ2-3; D remains ambiguous. The germline CDR1 and CDR2 sequences are LNHDA and SQIVND (reference sequence). The length of the CDR3 is 15 residues. Trimming cost V 3 bases and J 2 bases, with 12 bases left between them. The CDR3 sequence: CASSIQTGFTDTQYF. The CDR3 nucleotides read TGTGCCAGTAGTATCCAGACTGGATTCACAGATACGCAGTATTTT.

J is TRBJ1-2 and V is TRBV5-1, with D perhaps matching TRBD1 (5 bases). The CDR3 runs to 17 residues. Germline V CDR1 and CDR2: SGHRS, YFSETQ. V gave up 3 bases and J gave up 4 bases, with 22 bases separating them. The CDR3 coding sequence is TGCGCCAGCAGCTATGAAGAGTCCGGGACTCCGCTCTATGGCTACACCTTC. Protein product: CASSYEESGTPLYGYTF.

The chain links TRBV4-1 to TRBJ1-5; 7 bases agree with TRBD1. V was clipped by 0 bases and J by 7 bases; unmatched bases: 12. The germline CDR1 and CDR2 sequences are MGHRA and YSYEKL. The CDR3 extends over 17 amino acids. The CDR3 nucleotides are TGCGCCAGCAGCCAAGATGAGGGACAGCCTTTGTTCCAGCCCCAGCATTTT. It translates to CASSQDEGQPLFQPQHF.

This clone was observed a single time. The gene calls are TRBV6-1 and TRBJ1-1; 8 bases are shared with TRBD1. The CDR3 length is 11 residues. Germline V gene sequence: CDR1 MNHNS, CDR2 SASEGT. J lost 10 bases, V lost 3 bases, and 1 base had no gene match. The CDR3 nucleotides are TGTGCCAGCAGTGACAGGGGGCGAGCTTTCTTT. This codes for CASSDRGRAFF.